The 3 T cell receptor beta chains listed next were all sequenced from one sample in a study of shared clonotypes between healthy human individuals. The table came from immunoSEQ multiplex PCR; TCRdb's copy has only in-frame clones and leaves some out. The sample carries 2 million to 3 million clones, more than 85% recorded once. Sequencing was carried out using naive CD4+ T cells from PBMCs. Subset: CD45RA+ positively selected. These receptors all come from a young man in good health. Some clones in this sample may be carry-over from other donors' samples.

A note on this clone: The sample carries other DNA sequences with the same CDR3. The rearrangement links TRBV19 to TRBJ2-6; TRBD2 aligns across 7 bases. V lost 3 bases and J lost 1; bases outside the gene matches: 0. Germline V gene data show CDR1 as LNHDA and CDR2 as SQIVND (reference sequence). The CDR3 extends over 15 amino acids. The CDR3 is CASSMGGSGANVLTF. The CDR3 DNA is TGTGCCAGTAGTATGGGGGGGTCTGGGGCCAACGTCCTGACTTTC.

The chain joins TRBV2 to TRBJ2-7; D perhaps matches TRBD1 (6 bases). Trimming cost V 4 bases and J 2 bases, with 9 bases left between them. CDR1 is SNHLY and CDR2 is FYNNEI in the germline V gene. This CDR3 has 13 residues. This CDR3 reads CASSATGPYEQYF. The CDR3 nucleotides read TGTGCCAGCAGTGCGACAGGCCCCTACGAGCAGTACTTC.

The CDR3 here is CASSSQDARPYF. The CDR3 region has the DNA TGTGCCAGCTCATCCCAGGACGCGAGGCCGTATTTT. This chain links TRBV18 with TRBJ2-3; D is undetermined. Germline-derived CDR1 and CDR2 are KGHSH and LQKENI. The CDR3 is made up of 12 amino acids. The ends were cut back, 5 bases at V and 14 bases at J, with 17 bases in the middle.